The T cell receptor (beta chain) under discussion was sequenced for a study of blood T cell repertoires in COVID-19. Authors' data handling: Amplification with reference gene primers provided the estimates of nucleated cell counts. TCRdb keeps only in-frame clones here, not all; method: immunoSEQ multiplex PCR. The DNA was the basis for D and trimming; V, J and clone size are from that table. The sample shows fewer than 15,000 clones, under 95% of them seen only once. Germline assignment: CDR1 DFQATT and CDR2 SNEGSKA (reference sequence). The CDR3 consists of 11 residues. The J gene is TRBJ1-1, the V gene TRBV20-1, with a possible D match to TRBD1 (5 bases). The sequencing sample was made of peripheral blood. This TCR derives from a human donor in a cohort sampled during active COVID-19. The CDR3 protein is CRTAMNTEAFF. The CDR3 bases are TGCAGGACAGCCATGAACACTGAAGCTTTCTTT.